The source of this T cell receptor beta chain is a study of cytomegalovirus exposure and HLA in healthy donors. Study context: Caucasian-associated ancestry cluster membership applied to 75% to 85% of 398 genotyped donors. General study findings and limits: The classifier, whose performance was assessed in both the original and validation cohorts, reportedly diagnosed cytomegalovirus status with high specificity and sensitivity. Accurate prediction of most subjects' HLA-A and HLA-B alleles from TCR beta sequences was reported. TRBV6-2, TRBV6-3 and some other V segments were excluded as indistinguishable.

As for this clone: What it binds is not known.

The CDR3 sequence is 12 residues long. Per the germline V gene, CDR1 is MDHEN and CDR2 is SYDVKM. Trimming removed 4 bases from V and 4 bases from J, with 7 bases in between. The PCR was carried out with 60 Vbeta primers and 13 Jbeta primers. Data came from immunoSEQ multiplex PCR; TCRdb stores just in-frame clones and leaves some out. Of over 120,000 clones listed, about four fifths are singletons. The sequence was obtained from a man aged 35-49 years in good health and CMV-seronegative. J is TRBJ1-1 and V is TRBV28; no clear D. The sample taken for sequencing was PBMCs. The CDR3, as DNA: TGTGCCAGCAGTTGGAGCAGCACTGAAGCTTTCTTT. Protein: CASSWSSTEAFF.